These 11 T cell receptor beta chains came from one sample sequenced in a study of T cell clones after liver transplantation. Repertoires were generated with immunoSEQ multiplex PCR, while TCRdb's copy carries only in-frame clones and drops some. The sample carries several thousand clones, around 79% recorded once. The material was CD8+ T cells from blood, obtained 24 months after liver transplant. These receptors originate from a human patient who received a liver transplant. A share of the T cells may be of graft donor origin.

This clone was detected only a few times. The J gene is TRBJ2-7, the V gene TRBV28; D remains ambiguous. Trimming stripped 7 bases from V and 5 bases from J, with 9 bases between. Germline loops: CDR1 MDHEN, CDR2 SYDVKM. The CDR3 has 11 residues. DNA for the CDR3: TGTGCCAGCACCCCTGGGGACGAGCAGTACTTC. It translates to CASTPGDEQYF.

V and J are TRBV7-8 and TRBJ2-7; 9 nucleotides align to TRBD2. CDR3 length: 17 amino acids. Germline V CDR1 and CDR2: SGHVS, FQNEAQ. The trim removed 4 bases at V and 2 bases at J, leaving 12 bases unmatched. In DNA form, the CDR3 reads TGTGCCAGCAGCTCCGGGACAGCGCGGGGGGGAACCTACGAGCAGTACTTC. Protein product: CASSSGTARGGTYEQYF.

This clone has more than one count but fewer than ten. This chain uses TRBV2 with TRBJ2-3; perhaps TRBD2 as D (6 bases). The CDR3 runs to 16 residues. Germline V lookup: CDR1 SNHLY, CDR2 FYNNEI. The V end was cut by 10 bases, the J end by 3 bases, with 23 bases between. CDR3 bases: TGTGCCACCTCTCCTCGGGGGAAACCCGGAACAGATACGCAGTATTTT. Amino acid sequence: CATSPRGKPGTDTQYF. The entire variable domain, with the rest obtained from reference TRBV2 and TRBJ2-3, is as follows: EPEVTQTPSHQVTQMGQEVILRCVPISNHLYFYWYRQILGQKVEFLVSFYNNEISEKSEIFDDQFSVERPDGSNFTLKIRSTKLEDSAMYFCATSPRGKPGTDTQYFGPGTRLTVL.

The rearrangement links TRBV5-5 to TRBJ1-1; D not resolved. V lost 5 bases to trimming and J lost 3 bases, with 5 bases between them. Germline assignment: CDR1 SGHKS and CDR2 YYEKEE (reference sequence). The CDR3 loop spans 11 amino acids. CDR3 nucleotide sequence: TGTGCCAGCAGTGACTACACTGAAGCTTTCTTT. Translation gives CASSDYTEAFF.

CDR3 amino acids: CASSPDGSYTEAFF. In nucleotides, the CDR3 is TGCGCCAGCAGTCCCGACGGAAGTTACACTGAAGCTTTCTTT. V and J are TRBV5-1 and TRBJ1-1; D uncertain. Germline CDR1 is SGHRS and CDR2 is YFSETQ. The CDR3 is made up of 14 amino acids. V lost 5 bases and J 3 bases, leaving 14 bases between the germline ends.

Only a few counts were recorded for this clone. One junction end does not reproduce the germline sequence, and a read error may be involved. This chain uses TRBV7-8 with TRBJ2-7, with D hard to call. The CDR3 loop spans 11 amino acids. The germline V gene encodes CDR1 SGHVS and CDR2 FQNEAQ. In DNA, the CDR3 is TGTGCCATCAGCGACGGCTACGAGCAGTACTTC. As protein: CAISDGYEQYF.

CDR3: CASSLSIAEQETQYF. The DNA for the CDR3 is TGTGCCAGCAGCTTATCGATCGCGGAGCAAGAGACCCAGTACTTC. The chain has TRBV7-7 and TRBJ2-5, with no clear D. Germline V lookup: CDR1 SSHAT, CDR2 FNYEAQ (reference sequence). V was shortened by 2 bases and J by 2 bases, with 12 bases between the two germline ends. This CDR3 spans 15 amino acids.

V is TRBV10-3 and J is TRBJ1-5; D is possibly TRBD1 (6 bases). The CDR3 is 14 residues long. The germline CDR1 and CDR2 sequences are ENHRY and SYGVKD. With 3 bases removed from V and 5 bases from J, the gap between germline ends came to 11 bases. CDR3 region: CAISDRGQHQPQHF. The CDR3 coding sequence is TGTGCCATCAGTGATCGGGGACAACATCAGCCCCAGCATTTT.

The CDR3 loop reads CASSIGHNEQFF. CDR3 DNA sequence: TGTGCCAGTAGTATCGGACATAATGAGCAGTTCTTC. V gene TRBV19 combines with J gene TRBJ2-1, with D possibly TRBD1 on 5 matching bases. V lost 3 bases and J lost 7, with 7 bases in between. The CDR3 runs 12 residues. CDR1 and CDR2 (germline): LNHDA, SQIVND (reference sequence).

The chain combines TRBV28 with TRBJ2-7; maybe TRBD2 (5 bases). This CDR3 is built from 15 residues. V lost 5 bases, J lost 2 bases, and 16 bases lay in between. Germline-derived CDR1 and CDR2 are MDHEN and SYDVKM. The CDR3 DNA reads TGTGCCAGCAGTCCCCGCGGCCTGAGGGCCTACGAGCAGTACTTC. It translates to CASSPRGLRAYEQYF. The entire variable domain, with the rest obtained from reference TRBV28 and TRBJ2-7, is as follows: DVKVTQSSRYLVKRTGEKVFLECVQDMDHENMFWYRQDPGLGLRLIYFSYDVKMKEKGDIPEGYSVSREKKERFSLILESASTNQTSMYLCASSPRGLRAYEQYFGPGTRLTVT.

The V call is TRBV2, the J call TRBJ1-3, with D maybe TRBD1 (6 bases). Per the germline V gene, CDR1 is SNHLY and CDR2 is FYNNEI. CDR3 size: 19 residues. Trimming removed 0 bases at V and 0 bases at J, with 18 bases between. The CDR3 bases are TGTGCCAGCAGTGAAGCGCTTGGGTCAGGGGACTACTCTGGAAACACCATATATTTT. Amino acid sequence: CASSEALGSGDYSGNTIYF.